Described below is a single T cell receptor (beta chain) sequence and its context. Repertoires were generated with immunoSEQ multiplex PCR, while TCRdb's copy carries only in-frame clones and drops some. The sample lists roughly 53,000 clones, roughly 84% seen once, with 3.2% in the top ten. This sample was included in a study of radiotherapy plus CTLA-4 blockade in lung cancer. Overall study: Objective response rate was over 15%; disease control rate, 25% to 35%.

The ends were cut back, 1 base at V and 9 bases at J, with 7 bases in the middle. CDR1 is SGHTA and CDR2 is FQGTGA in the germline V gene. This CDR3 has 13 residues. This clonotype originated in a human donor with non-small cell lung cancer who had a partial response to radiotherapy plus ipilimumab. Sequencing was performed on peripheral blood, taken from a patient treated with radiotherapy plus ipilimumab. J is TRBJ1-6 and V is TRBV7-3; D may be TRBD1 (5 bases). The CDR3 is CASSLMGGSPLHF. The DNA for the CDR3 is TGTGCCAGCAGCTTAATGGGGGGTTCACCCCTCCACTTT.